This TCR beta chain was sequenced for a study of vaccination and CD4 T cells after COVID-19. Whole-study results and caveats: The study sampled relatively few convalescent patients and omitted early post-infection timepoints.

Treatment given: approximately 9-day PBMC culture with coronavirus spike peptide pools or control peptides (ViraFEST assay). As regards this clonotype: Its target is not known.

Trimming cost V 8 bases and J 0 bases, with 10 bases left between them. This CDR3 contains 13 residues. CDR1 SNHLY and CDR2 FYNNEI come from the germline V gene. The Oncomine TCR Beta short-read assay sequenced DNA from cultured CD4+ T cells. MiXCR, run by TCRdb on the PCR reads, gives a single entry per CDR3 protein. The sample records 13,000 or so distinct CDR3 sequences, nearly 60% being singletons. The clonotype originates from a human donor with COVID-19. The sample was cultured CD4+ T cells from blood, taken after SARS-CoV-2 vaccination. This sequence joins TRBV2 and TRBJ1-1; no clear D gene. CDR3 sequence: CASLALMNTEAFF. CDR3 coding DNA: TGTGCCAGCTTGGCCCTGATGAACACTGAAGCTTTCTTT.